The rows below give T cell receptor beta chains drawn from one sample of a study of identical twins. TCRdb ran MiXCR on the 5' RACE reads and lists one entry per CDR3 protein. The sample has 650,000 to 750,000 distinct CDR3 sequences; 21% are singletons. This sample was shared with a second study, whose subject was T cells expressing NK-cell markers.

The sequenced material came from PBMCs. These receptors came from a woman aged 18-29 years in good health. Each CDR3 is given with its conserved first and last residue. Fields, in order: V gene, J gene, CDR3 length, clone size, D gene, CDR3 DNA, CDR3 protein. D genes are given only for firm matches. Clone sizes are given selectively: once, few, many, or a class where the clone is expanded.

>TRBV5-6|TRBJ2-5|16|many|.
TGTGCCAGCGGTGCGACTAGGGGGGCAACGTGGGAGACCCAGTACTTC
CASGATRGATWETQYF
>TRBV10-3|TRBJ2-7|14|few|TRBD2
TGTGCCATCAGTGTGGGACTAGCGGGCTACGAGCAGTACTTC
CAISVGLAGYEQYF
>TRBV7-2|TRBJ2-7|16|.|TRBD2
TGTGCCAGCAGCTTAGGTCTAGCGGGAGGATGGAACGAGCAGTACTTC
CASSLGLAGGWNEQYF
>TRBV15|TRBJ2-3|15|.|TRBD2
TGTGCCACCAGCAGAGATAGCGGGAGAACAGATACGCAGTATTTT
CATSRDSGRTDTQYF
>TRBV9|TRBJ2-3|16|.|.
TGTGCCAGCAGCCCTTTAAACAGGGAGAGTGCAGATACGCAGTATTTT
CASSPLNRESADTQYF
>TRBV7-6|TRBJ2-3|14|.|TRBD2
TGTGCCAGCAGGAATATGCGGGAGCCAGATACGCAGTATTTT
CASRNMREPDTQYF
>TRBV6-2/TRBV6-3|TRBJ2-7|13|.|.
TGTGCCAGCAGTAAGACTCCCTCCTACGAGCAGTACTTC
CASSKTPSYEQYF
>TRBV4-3|TRBJ2-7|16|few|.
TGCGCCAGCAGCCAGGGGATCAAGGGATGGAGACACGAGCAGTACTTC
CASSQGIKGWRHEQYF
>TRBV10-3|TRBJ2-1|14|.|.
TGTGCCATCAGAGGAACGAACGGGGACAATGAGCAGTTCTTC
CAIRGTNGDNEQFF
>TRBV12-3/TRBV12-4|TRBJ2-7|16|few|TRBD2
TGTGCCAGCAGTCGGACTAGCGGGGGGACCCGCTACGAGCAGTACTTC
CASSRTSGGTRYEQYF
>TRBV4-3|TRBJ1-2|16|few|TRBD1
TGCGCCAGCAGCACCTCAGGGGGATTATTATTCTATGGCTACACCTTC
CASSTSGGLLFYGYTF
>TRBV4-3|TRBJ2-7|17|.|.
TGCGCCAGCAGCCAAGAGTCGGGCGGAACACGCTCCTACGAGCAGTACTTC
CASSQESGGTRSYEQYF